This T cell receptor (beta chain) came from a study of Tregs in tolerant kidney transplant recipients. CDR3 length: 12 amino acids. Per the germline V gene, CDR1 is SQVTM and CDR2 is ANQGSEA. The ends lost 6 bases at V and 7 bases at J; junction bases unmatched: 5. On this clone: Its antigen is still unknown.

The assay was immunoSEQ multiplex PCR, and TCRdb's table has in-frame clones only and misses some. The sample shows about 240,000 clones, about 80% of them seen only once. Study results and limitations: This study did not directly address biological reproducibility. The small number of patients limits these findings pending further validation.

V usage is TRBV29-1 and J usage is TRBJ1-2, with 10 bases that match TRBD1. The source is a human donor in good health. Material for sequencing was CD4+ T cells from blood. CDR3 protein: CSVAGTGVGYTF. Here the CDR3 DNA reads TGCAGCGTCGCCGGGACAGGGGTTGGCTACACCTTC.